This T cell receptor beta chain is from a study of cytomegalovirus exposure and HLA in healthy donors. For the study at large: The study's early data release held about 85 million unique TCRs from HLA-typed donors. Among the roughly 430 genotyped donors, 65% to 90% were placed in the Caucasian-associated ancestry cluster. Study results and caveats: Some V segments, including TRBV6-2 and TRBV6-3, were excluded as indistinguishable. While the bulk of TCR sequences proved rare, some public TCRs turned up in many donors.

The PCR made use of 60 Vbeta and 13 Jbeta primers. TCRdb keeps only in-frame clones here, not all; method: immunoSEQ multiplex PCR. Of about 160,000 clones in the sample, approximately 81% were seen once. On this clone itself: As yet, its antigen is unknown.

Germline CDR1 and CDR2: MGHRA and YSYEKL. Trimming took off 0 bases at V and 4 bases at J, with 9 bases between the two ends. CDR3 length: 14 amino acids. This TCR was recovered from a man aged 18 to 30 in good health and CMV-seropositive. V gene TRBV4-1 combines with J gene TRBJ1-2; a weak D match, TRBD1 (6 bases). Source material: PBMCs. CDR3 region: CASSQDQGPYGYTF. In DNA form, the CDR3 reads TGCGCCAGCAGCCAAGATCAGGGGCCCTATGGCTACACCTTC.